The sequence of this T cell receptor (beta chain) was determined in a study of cytomegalovirus exposure and HLA in healthy donors. Each donor was healthy, and each was a bone marrow donor. Points from the study as a whole: In an earlier analysis, about 87% or about 30%: the productive usage of most TCR beta V segments. Reported results showed that the classifier diagnosed cytomegalovirus status with high specificity and sensitivity.

The CDR3 has 14 amino acids. Germline CDR1 reads LGHNT; CDR2 reads FRNRAP. V was shortened by 0 bases and J by 5 bases, with 10 bases between the two germline ends. In the case of this clone: The antigen is undetermined.

This PCR relied on a set of 60 Vbeta primers and 13 Jbeta primers. The protocol was immunoSEQ multiplex PCR, while the TCRdb copy is restricted to in-frame clones and leaves out a portion. This table has roughly 190,000 clones, 81% appearing once. This rearrangement joins TRBV12-5 to TRBJ2-5, with D unclear. Sequenced: PBMCs. The clonotype comes from a man in his late teens or twenties in good health and CMV-seronegative. The CDR3 region has the DNA TGTGCTAGTGGTTTGGTAAGTCGGTGGGAGACCCAGTACTTC. This gives the protein CASGLVSRWETQYF.